The clone carrying this TCR beta chain has more than one count but fewer than ten. Assay used: immunoSEQ multiplex PCR; TCRdb lists only in-frame clones, some missing. This table holds more than 10,000 clones, about 70% found once. This sample was taken from a study of T cell repertoires in ileal Crohn's disease. V was cut by 0 bases and J by 7 bases, with 10 bases left in between. The germline V gene has CDR1 GTSNPN and CDR2 SVGIG (reference sequence). The CDR3 is 13 residues long. Documented time point: neoterminal ileum biopsy at postoperative endoscopy, about 6 months after surgery. The chain couples TRBV30 to TRBJ1-5, with D unresolved. The TCR was taken from an adult with Crohn's disease. Sequencing was carried out using ileal tissue. The CDR3 bases are TGTGCCTGGAGTGTCGATGAGGGCCAGCCCCAGCATTTT. Protein: CAWSVDEGQPQHF.